These T cell receptor beta chains were read from a single sample in a study of patients and donors after allogeneic stem cell transplantation. TCRdb itself ran the RT-PCR reads through MiXCR, one entry per CDR3 protein. The repertoire holds roughly 180,000 distinct CDR3 sequences, with roughly two fifths as singletons. The source material was blood, either unsorted or a sorted T cell fraction (not recorded which). These receptors were collected from a human donor who was either an allogeneic HSCT recipient or a stem cell or donor lymphocyte infusion donor (not recorded which). It is not recorded whose cells these are; they may come from a transplant donor. Each CDR3 is given with its conserved first and last residue. Each record gives: D gene, J gene, clone size, V gene, CDR3 protein, CDR3 DNA. The D gene is left open where the match is weak. Where a row states a size, it is once, few, many or the class of an expanded clone; other rows omit it.

NA	TRBJ2-7	once	TRBV3-1	CASSQGLPYEQYF	TGTGCCAGCAGCCAGGGTCTACCCTACGAGCAGTACTTC
NA	TRBJ1-5	NA	TRBV5-1	CASSVEGGGQPQHF	TGCGCCAGCAGCGTAGAGGGGGGCGGTCAGCCCCAGCATTTT
TRBD2	TRBJ2-1	NA	TRBV12-3/TRBV12-4	CASRVAGGFSYNEQFF	TGTGCCAGCAGAGTAGCGGGAGGCTTCTCCTACAATGAGCAGTTCTTC
TRBD1	TRBJ2-3	NA	TRBV3-1	CASSQDKTGDTQYF	TGTGCCAGCAGCCAAGATAAGACAGGGGATACGCAGTATTTT
NA	TRBJ2-2	few	TRBV12-3/TRBV12-4	CASTLGGNTGELFF	TGTGCCAGCACCCTAGGAGGGAACACCGGGGAGCTGTTTTTT
NA	TRBJ2-7	NA	TRBV24-1	CATSDFNSQTYEQYF	TGTGCCACCAGTGATTTCAACAGTCAGACCTACGAGCAGTACTTC
TRBD1	TRBJ1-1	NA	TRBV29-1	CSGAGTGEPMNTEAFF	TGCAGCGGGGCCGGGACAGGGGAACCTATGAACACTGAAGCTTTCTTT
NA	TRBJ1-5	NA	TRBV9	CASSVSGENQPQHF	TGTGCCAGCAGCGTATCAGGGGAAAATCAGCCCCAGCATTTT
NA	TRBJ1-1	NA	TRBV9	CASSVASGGEAFF	TGTGCCAGCAGCGTAGCTTCTGGGGGTGAAGCTTTCTTT
TRBD1	TRBJ1-2	NA	TRBV27	CASSLGTGANYYGYTF	TGTGCCAGCAGTTTGGGGACAGGGGCCAACTACTATGGCTACACCTTC
NA	TRBJ2-1	once	TRBV7-7	CASSVGEAINEQFF	TGTGCCAGCAGCGTCGGGGAGGCTATCAATGAGCAGTTCTTC
NA	TRBJ1-4	once	TRBV7-9	CASMRVNDEKLFF	TGTGCCAGTATGAGGGTAAACGATGAAAAACTGTTTTTT
TRBD1	TRBJ1-1	few	TRBV6-6	CASRGQRNTEAFF	TGTGCCAGCAGGGGACAGAGAAACACTGAAGCTTTCTTT
NA	TRBJ2-1	NA	TRBV14	CASSVQGNEQFF	TGTGCCAGCAGCGTTCAGGGAAATGAGCAGTTCTTC
NA	TRBJ2-1	NA	TRBV29-1	CSVDLGLNNEQFF	TGCAGCGTTGACCTAGGACTAAACAATGAGCAGTTCTTC
NA	TRBJ1-1	NA	TRBV5-1	CASSRPGTPIALNTEAFF	TGCGCCAGCAGTCGACCCGGGACTCCTATCGCCCTGAATACTGAAGCTTTCTTT
NA	TRBJ1-1	NA	TRBV6-6	CASRSGPEAFF	TGTGCCAGCAGAAGCGGGCCTGAAGCTTTCTTT
NA	TRBJ2-7	few	TRBV5-1	CASSLETSSSYEQYF	TGCGCCAGCAGCTTGGAAACTAGCTCGTCCTACGAGCAGTACTTC
NA	TRBJ1-3	few	TRBV5-1	CASSWDGFSGNTIYF	TGCGCCAGCAGTTGGGACGGCTTCTCTGGAAACACCATATATTTT
NA	TRBJ1-5	few	TRBV7-2	CASSLEEGGQPQHF	TGTGCCAGCAGCTTAGAGGAGGGTGGGCAGCCCCAGCATTTT
NA	TRBJ1-4	NA	TRBV16	CASSQSSKAREKLFF	TGTGCCAGCAGCCAATCCTCCAAGGCAAGGGAAAAACTGTTTTTT
NA	TRBJ1-2	NA	TRBV5-1	CASSYTGIEGANYGYTF	TGCGCCAGCAGCTATACAGGGATCGAGGGGGCTAACTATGGCTACACCTTC
TRBD1	TRBJ1-4	few	TRBV2	CASRPTGRGTLNEKLFF	TGTGCCAGCAGACCGACAGGGAGGGGGACTCTTAATGAAAAACTGTTTTTT
NA	TRBJ2-7	NA	TRBV27	CASTSGREYEQYF	TGTGCCAGCACCTCGGGACGGGAATACGAGCAGTACTTC
TRBD1	TRBJ1-2	few	TRBV29-1	CSARTGVHYGYTF	TGCAGCGCAAGAACAGGGGTCCACTATGGCTACACCTTC
NA	TRBJ2-2	NA	TRBV24-1	CATQGPNTGELFF	TGTGCCACCCAGGGCCCGAACACCGGGGAGCTGTTTTTT
NA	TRBJ1-1	NA	TRBV3-1	CASSQDGRAEAFF	TGTGCCAGCAGCCAAGATGGGAGGGCTGAAGCTTTCTTT
TRBD2	TRBJ2-1	NA	TRBV5-1	CASSSASGNEQFF	TGCGCCAGCAGCTCTGCTAGCGGGAATGAGCAGTTCTTC
TRBD1	TRBJ2-7	NA	TRBV20-1	CSVRGTGSWEQYF	TGCAGTGTCAGAGGGACAGGGTCTTGGGAGCAGTACTTC
NA	TRBJ1-1	few	TRBV12-3/TRBV12-4	CASSPPGRTKAEAFF	TGTGCCAGCAGCCCCCCGGGACGGACAAAGGCTGAAGCTTTCTTT
NA	TRBJ2-7	NA	TRBV4-2	CASSQDIGQDYEQYF	TGTGCCAGCAGCCAAGATATCGGGCAGGATTACGAGCAGTACTTC
TRBD2	TRBJ2-2	NA	TRBV12-3/TRBV12-4	CASRLAGAETGELFF	TGTGCCAGCAGGTTAGCGGGAGCGGAGACCGGGGAGCTGTTTTTT
NA	TRBJ1-1	NA	TRBV5-6	CASREDRNTEAFF	TGTGCCAGCAGAGAAGACAGGAACACTGAAGCTTTCTTT
TRBD1	TRBJ2-1	NA	TRBV5-1	CASSPYRQGALYNEQFF	TGCGCCAGCAGCCCTTACCGACAGGGTGCCCTCTACAATGAGCAGTTCTTC
NA	TRBJ1-5	NA	TRBV9	CASSSQGSSNQPQHF	TGTGCCAGCAGCTCCCAGGGTTCTAGCAATCAGCCCCAGCATTTT
NA	TRBJ1-1	NA	TRBV12-3/TRBV12-4	CASSPGAGEAFF	TGTGCCAGCAGTCCCGGCGCCGGAGAAGCTTTCTTT
NA	TRBJ1-3	few	TRBV7-9	CASQGGNTIYF	TGTGCCAGTCAGGGAGGAAACACCATATATTTT
NA	TRBJ1-1	once	TRBV11-1	CASSLIPRAAEAFF	TGTGCCAGCAGCTTAATACCAAGGGCCGCTGAAGCTTTCTTT
TRBD1	TRBJ2-6	few	TRBV6-5	CASSYYAGGNSGANVLTF	TGTGCCAGCAGTTATTACGCAGGGGGTAACTCTGGGGCCAACGTCCTGACTTTC
NA	TRBJ2-2	NA	TRBV18	CASSPTVNTGELFF	TGTGCCAGCTCACCGACAGTGAACACCGGGGAGCTGTTTTTT
TRBD1	TRBJ2-1	few	TRBV24-1	CATSEFTGDEQFF	TGTGCCACCAGTGAATTTACAGGGGATGAGCAGTTCTTC
NA	TRBJ1-1	NA	TRBV7-6	CASSLPSYRDGLDTEAFF	TGTGCCAGCAGCTTGCCGTCCTACAGGGACGGCTTGGACACTGAAGCTTTCTTT
NA	TRBJ2-3	NA	TRBV12-3/TRBV12-4	CASSLAMGGTSTDTQYF	TGTGCCAGCAGTTTAGCAATGGGCGGGACTAGCACAGATACGCAGTATTTT
TRBD1	TRBJ1-1	few	TRBV7-7	CARQQGENTEAFF	TGTGCTAGACAGCAGGGGGAGAACACTGAAGCTTTCTTT
NA	TRBJ1-1	few	TRBV12-3/TRBV12-4	CASNPPGQRIMNTEAFF	TGTGCCAGCAACCCCCCCGGGCAGCGCATAATGAACACTGAAGCTTTCTTT
TRBD2	TRBJ2-5	few	TRBV12-3/TRBV12-4	CASSLTSGRRETQYF	TGTGCCAGCAGTTTAACTAGCGGGAGAAGAGAGACCCAGTACTTC
TRBD2	TRBJ2-7	NA	TRBV15	CATSATSGRGDEQYF	TGTGCCACCTCAGCGACTAGCGGGAGGGGAGACGAGCAGTACTTC
TRBD1	TRBJ1-1	few	TRBV6-2/TRBV6-3	CASSFLGQGNTEAFF	TGTGCCAGCAGTTTCCTGGGACAGGGGAACACTGAAGCTTTCTTT
NA	TRBJ1-5	NA	TRBV4-3	CASSQERNYNQPQHF	TGCGCCAGCAGCCAAGAGAGGAATTACAATCAGCCCCAGCATTTT
TRBD2	TRBJ2-5	NA	TRBV7-9	CASSPPSLAVPQETQYF	TGTGCCAGCAGCCCCCCTTCCCTAGCGGTACCCCAAGAGACCCAGTACTTC
NA	TRBJ1-1	NA	TRBV27	CASIPPKGLDTEAFF	TGTGCCAGCATCCCCCCGAAGGGCTTGGACACTGAAGCTTTCTTT
NA	TRBJ1-1	NA	TRBV5-6	CASSLRGGSTGMNTEAFF	TGTGCCAGCAGCTTGCGCGGCGGTTCCACAGGAATGAACACTGAAGCTTTCTTT
NA	TRBJ1-5	NA	TRBV24-1	CATSAPDQPQHF	TGTGCCACCAGTGCCCCGGATCAGCCCCAGCATTTT
NA	TRBJ2-3	NA	TRBV25-1	CASSSPENTQYF	TGTGCCAGCAGTTCTCCAGAGAATACGCAGTATTTT
NA	TRBJ2-7	NA	TRBV19	CASSIRLVEVYEQYF	TGTGCCAGTAGTATAAGGCTAGTCGAGGTCTACGAGCAGTACTTC
TRBD1	TRBJ1-2	once	TRBV12-5	CASGASGQGTRGGYTF	TGTGCTAGTGGTGCGTCGGGACAGGGGACCAGGGGCGGCTACACCTTC
NA	TRBJ1-5	NA	TRBV12-3/TRBV12-4	CASSSGGSLNNQPQHF	TGTGCCAGCAGTTCTGGGGGGAGCCTTAACAATCAGCCCCAGCATTTT
NA	TRBJ2-1	NA	TRBV12-3/TRBV12-4	CATLQSSYNEQFF	TGTGCCACCCTACAGAGCTCCTACAATGAGCAGTTCTTC
NA	TRBJ1-1	few	TRBV7-9	CASSHEPNTEAFF	TGTGCCAGCAGCCACGAACCGAACACTGAAGCTTTCTTT